This is a list of T cell receptor beta chains from one sample in a study of blood T cells in healthy people across ages. TCRdb re-called the 5' RACE reads with MiXCR, one entry per CDR3 protein. The sample records roughly 800,000 distinct CDR3 sequences, about 62% being singletons. The sample taken for sequencing was blood. All receptors come from a man under 40 in good health. Each CDR3 is given with its conserved first and last residue. Each record gives: V gene, clone size, D gene, J gene, CDR3 DNA, CDR3 protein. D genes are given only for firm matches. Clone size is not always given. Where it is, it says once, few, many or a class for expanded clones.

TRBV9	-	-	TRBJ2-3	TGTGCCAGCAGCATCCGCACAGATACGCAGTATTTT	CASSIRTDTQYF
TRBV7-6	-	TRBD1	TRBJ2-5	TGTGCCAGCAGCTTAAACCCGGGACAGCAAGAGACCCAGTACTTC	CASSLNPGQQETQYF
TRBV7-2	-	TRBD2	TRBJ2-1	TGTGCCAGCAGCTACGGACTAGCGGGAGGCCATGAGCAGTTCTTC	CASSYGLAGGHEQFF
TRBV7-6	-	-	TRBJ2-1	TGTGCCAGCAACACGGGGACTTACAATGAGCAGTTCTTC	CASNTGTYNEQFF
TRBV7-9	-	TRBD1	TRBJ2-3	TGTGCCAGCAGCTCCGGGACAGGGGTGAATACGCAGTATTTT	CASSSGTGVNTQYF
TRBV5-1	-	-	TRBJ1-1	TGCGCCAGCAGCTTAGGAGGTGCAGCTTTCTTT	CASSLGGAAFF
TRBV27	once	-	TRBJ2-1	TGTGCCAGCAGTTTATACCGGGAAGTCGGCTACAATGAGCAGTTCTTC	CASSLYREVGYNEQFF
TRBV9	-	-	TRBJ2-5	TGTGCCAGCAGCGTAGATTGGGGGTCGGGGGAGACCCAGTACTTC	CASSVDWGSGETQYF
TRBV12-3/TRBV12-4	-	-	TRBJ1-1	TGTGCCAGCAGCAAGGGCGGAACAGGATTTTCGGGGGCTGAAGCTTTCTTT	CASSKGGTGFSGAEAFF
TRBV4-3	once	-	TRBJ2-4	TGCGCCAGCAGCCAAGGTACCCGAGCCAAAAACATTCAGTACTTC	CASSQGTRAKNIQYF
TRBV6-7	few	-	TRBJ1-2	TGTGCCAGCAGTTACTCGAAAGGAAATTCAAAGAGTGGCTACACCTTC	CASSYSKGNSKSGYTF
TRBV20-1	-	-	TRBJ1-1	TGCAGTGCTGCCGGACTTATGAGCATGATGAACACTGAAGCTTTCTTT	CSAAGLMSMMNTEAFF
TRBV6-2/TRBV6-3	-	TRBD2	TRBJ2-5	TGTGCCAGCAGGAAACCGGGACTACCAAGTGGGACCCAGTACTTC	CASRKPGLPSGTQYF
TRBV9	-	-	TRBJ2-7	TGTGCCAGCAGCGCCTCTAAATTCGCTCGCGAGCAGTACTTC	CASSASKFAREQYF
TRBV7-2	few	-	TRBJ2-2	TGTGCCAGCAGCTTAGCGCTTGAATGGGGGGAGCTGTTTTTT	CASSLALEWGELFF
TRBV7-2	-	-	TRBJ2-7	TGTGCCATCATAACGGTTGCCTACGAGCAGTACTTC	CAIITVAYEQYF
TRBV6-6	-	TRBD1	TRBJ2-7	TGTGCCAGCAGTTACACAGGGGGCGCGCCGCAGTACTTC	CASSYTGGAPQYF
TRBV19	-	-	TRBJ1-2	TGTGCCAGCACAAAGTTGGATTTGGGGTTCGGTGGCTACACCTTC	CASTKLDLGFGGYTF
TRBV7-2	-	-	TRBJ2-5	TGTGCCAGCAGCTTAGGCCCAGCGGTGGAGACCCAGTACTTC	CASSLGPAVETQYF
TRBV2	-	-	TRBJ1-2	TGTGCCAGCAGTGAACAGGGTCCGGATGGCTACACCTTC	CASSEQGPDGYTF
TRBV10-3	once	TRBD2	TRBJ2-7	TGTGCCATCAGCGAGAGCGGGAGCCCCTACGAGCAGTACTTC	CAISESGSPYEQYF
TRBV29-1	-	-	TRBJ2-3	TGCAGCGTTGATTATATAGCTGGGAGGATAGATACGCAGTATTTT	CSVDYIAGRIDTQYF
TRBV20-1	-	TRBD2	TRBJ2-1	TGCAGTGCCGGGACTAGCAAACGCAATGAGCAGTTCTTC	CSAGTSKRNEQFF
TRBV7-2	-	TRBD2	TRBJ2-1	TGTGCCAGCAGCCACACGGGACTAGCGGGGGGGAGCGGGTACAATGAGCAGTTCTTC	CASSHTGLAGGSGYNEQFF
TRBV10-1	-	-	TRBJ2-2	TGCGCCAGCACGCGGGATTTCACCGGGGAGCTGTTTTTT	CASTRDFTGELFF
TRBV20-1	-	TRBD1	TRBJ2-1	TGCAGTGCTAGTGACCCCGGGACAGGTGTCAATGAGCAGTTCTTC	CSASDPGTGVNEQFF
TRBV27	-	-	TRBJ2-1	TGTGCCAGCAGTCAAGGGGGTACCCCCTACAATGAGCAGTTCTTC	CASSQGGTPYNEQFF